This is a list of T cell receptor beta chains from one sample in a study of vaccination and CD4 T cells after COVID-19. A single record per CDR3 protein comes from TCRdb applying MiXCR to the PCR reads. The table records 9,500 to 15,000 distinct CDR3 sequences, 20% to 25% of them present only once. These receptors have no identified antigens. The input for sequencing was CD4+ T cells from blood, cultured in vitro, taken before SARS-CoV-2 vaccination. The receptor set was obtained from a human donor who received a COVID-19 vaccine. The CDR3 runs from the conserved cysteine through the conserved F or W. The D gene is left open where the match is weak. Only part of the rows carry a size: once, few, many, or a class if the clone is expanded.

J: TRBJ1-2; size: large; D: -; V: TRBV6-2/TRBV6-3; DNA: TGTGCCAGCAGTTACGACAGTAGGGGCTACACCTTC; CDR3: CASSYDSRGYTF
J: TRBJ1-6; size: medium-sized; D: TRBD1; V: TRBV27; DNA: TGTGCCAGCAGAGGACAGGGAAGTAGGTATTCACCCCTCCACTTT; CDR3: CASRGQGSRYSPLHF
J: TRBJ1-1; size: -; D: TRBD1; V: TRBV10-3; DNA: TGTGCCATCCGGAAGCAGGGGGCTGACACTGAAGCTTTCTTT; CDR3: CAIRKQGADTEAFF
J: TRBJ1-4; size: few; D: TRBD1; V: TRBV30; DNA: TGTGCCTGCCCCACAGGGGATACTAATGAAAAACTGTTTTTT; CDR3: CACPTGDTNEKLFF
J: TRBJ2-7; size: once; D: -; V: TRBV12-3/TRBV12-4; DNA: TGTGCCAGCAGTTTAGTCCCGACTAGTTTCTCCTACGAGCAGTACTTC; CDR3: CASSLVPTSFSYEQYF
J: TRBJ1-3; size: few; D: -; V: TRBV15; DNA: TGTGCCACCAGCAGAGTCGGGCTCCTCTCTGGAAACACCATATATTTT; CDR3: CATSRVGLLSGNTIYF
J: TRBJ2-1; size: -; D: TRBD2; V: TRBV7-2; DNA: TGTGCCAGCAGCCCAAGGGGCGGGGGGTTGTATGAGCAGTTCTTC; CDR3: CASSPRGGGLYEQFF
J: TRBJ2-3; size: few; D: TRBD2; V: TRBV7-9; DNA: TGTGCCAGCAGCTTAGCCCTAGGCCTAGCGGGCACGCAGTATTTT; CDR3: CASSLALGLAGTQYF
J: TRBJ1-4; size: few; D: TRBD1; V: TRBV11-3; DNA: TGTGCCAGCAGCCACAGGGGAGGTTCAACTAATGAAAAACTGTTTTTT; CDR3: CASSHRGGSTNEKLFF
J: TRBJ1-5; size: few; D: -; V: TRBV6-2/TRBV6-3; DNA: TGTGCCAGCAAAGCAGGCAATCAGCCCCAGCATTTT; CDR3: CASKAGNQPQHF
J: TRBJ1-1; size: few; D: TRBD1; V: TRBV11-2; DNA: TGTGCCAGCAGCTTAGGCGTTCTTTGGGGGACAGGGGGGATCCTTACTTTT; CDR3: CASSLGVLWGTGGILTF
J: TRBJ1-4; size: -; D: -; V: TRBV25-1; DNA: TGTGCCAGCAGTGAAGGGGTTGGGAAACTGTTTTTT; CDR3: CASSEGVGKLFF
J: TRBJ1-2; size: -; D: -; V: TRBV5-5; DNA: TGTGCCAGCAGCTTGACGGGTTTCTATGGCTACACCTTC; CDR3: CASSLTGFYGYTF
J: TRBJ2-4; size: few; D: -; V: TRBV12-3/TRBV12-4; DNA: TGTGCCAGCAGTTTTCGACTAGGGGGGAACATTCAGTACTTC; CDR3: CASSFRLGGNIQYF
J: TRBJ2-3; size: medium-sized; D: -; V: TRBV6-1; DNA: -; CDR3: CASILASGDTQYF
J: TRBJ2-3; size: medium-sized; D: TRBD2; V: TRBV20-1; DNA: TGCAGTGCTAGTGGGAGCCTAGCGGGGGAACCAGATACGCAGTATTTT; CDR3: CSASGSLAGEPDTQYF